This is a list of T cell receptor beta chains from one sample in a study of T cells in narcolepsy. Method: immunoSEQ multiplex PCR; TCRdb's copy keeps in-frame clones and lacks some. There are about 40,000 clones in the sample; roughly 88% occur only once, and over 1% lies in the top ten. The sequenced material came from CD45RA- memory CD4+ T cells from PBMCs. The receptor set was obtained from a human donor with narcolepsy. CDR3s include the opening cysteine and the closing phenylalanine or tryptophan. Fields, in order: CDR3 DNA, CDR3 protein, D gene, clone size, V gene, J gene. D genes are given only for firm matches. A row's size may be missing; if present it is once, few, many or a size class.

CDR3nt: TGTGCCAGCAGCACCCGGGACAGGGGGTCCGGGGAGCTGTTTTTT
CDR3aa: CASSTRDRGSGELFF
d_gene: TRBD1
abundance: .
v_gene: TRBV7-9
j_gene: TRBJ2-2

CDR3nt: TGTGCCAGCTCACCACCTGACACGAGCCGCTACGAGCAGTACTTC
CDR3aa: CASSPPDTSRYEQYF
d_gene: .
abundance: once
v_gene: TRBV18
j_gene: TRBJ2-7

CDR3nt: TGTGCCAGCAGCTTAGGGACAGTCCGCAATGAGCAGTTCTTC
CDR3aa: CASSLGTVRNEQFF
d_gene: .
abundance: .
v_gene: TRBV7-9
j_gene: TRBJ2-1

CDR3nt: TGTGCCAGCAGCTTAGGCATCTGGACAGGAAGGTTGAACAATGAGCAGTTCTTC
CDR3aa: CASSLGIWTGRLNNEQFF
d_gene: TRBD1
abundance: .
v_gene: TRBV7-3
j_gene: TRBJ2-1

CDR3nt: TGTGCCAGCACCCGTTCAGGGGCGGGCGGCACTGAAGCTTTCTTT
CDR3aa: CASTRSGAGGTEAFF
d_gene: .
abundance: .
v_gene: TRBV6-5
j_gene: TRBJ1-1

CDR3nt: TGTGCCAGCACCTCAGTATTAGGACAGGGTAACTATGGCTACACCTTC
CDR3aa: CASTSVLGQGNYGYTF
d_gene: TRBD1
abundance: .
v_gene: TRBV28
j_gene: TRBJ1-2

CDR3nt: TGTGCCTGGAGTGTTAAGGGGGATGGCTACACCTTC
CDR3aa: CAWSVKGDGYTF
d_gene: .
abundance: .
v_gene: TRBV30
j_gene: TRBJ1-2

CDR3nt: TGCGCCAGCAGCTTGGCGGCGGGAGGGCCTGACAATGAGCAGTTCTTC
CDR3aa: CASSLAAGGPDNEQFF
d_gene: TRBD2
abundance: .
v_gene: TRBV5-1
j_gene: TRBJ2-1

CDR3nt: TGCGCCAGCAGCCAAGTGGGGACAGGGTACTACAATGAGCAGTTCTTC
CDR3aa: CASSQVGTGYYNEQFF
d_gene: TRBD1
abundance: .
v_gene: TRBV4-3
j_gene: TRBJ2-1

CDR3nt: TGTGCCAGCAGCTTATTTCGGGGGGGCACAGATACGCAGTATTTT
CDR3aa: CASSLFRGGTDTQYF
d_gene: TRBD2
abundance: .
v_gene: TRBV7-9
j_gene: TRBJ2-3

CDR3nt: TGTGCCACCACCGGGACTAGCGCCAGAGGAACCGGGGAGCTGTTTTTT
CDR3aa: CATTGTSARGTGELFF
d_gene: TRBD2
abundance: .
v_gene: TRBV10-3
j_gene: TRBJ2-2

CDR3nt: TGCGCCAGCGGGACGGGGGTGCGCAATGAGCAGTTCTTC
CDR3aa: CASGTGVRNEQFF
d_gene: .
abundance: .
v_gene: TRBV5-1
j_gene: TRBJ2-1

CDR3nt: TGTGCCAGCAGCTTGGCGCGGTCGGGGACAGGGGGGAACACCATATATTTT
CDR3aa: CASSLARSGTGGNTIYF
d_gene: TRBD1
abundance: .
v_gene: TRBV5-4
j_gene: TRBJ1-3

CDR3nt: TGTGCCAGTAGTATGGGGGGGGATCCGTCTTATGGCTACACCTTC
CDR3aa: CASSMGGDPSYGYTF
d_gene: .
abundance: once
v_gene: TRBV19
j_gene: TRBJ1-2

CDR3nt: TGTGCCAGCAGCTTAGGAATCTGGACCCCACAAGAGACCCAGTACTTC
CDR3aa: CASSLGIWTPQETQYF
d_gene: .
abundance: .
v_gene: TRBV7-6
j_gene: TRBJ2-5

CDR3nt: TGTGCCAGCACCATCGGAGGGTCCCAAGTTGAAAAACTGTTTTTT
CDR3aa: CASTIGGSQVEKLFF
d_gene: .
abundance: .
v_gene: TRBV7-9
j_gene: TRBJ1-4

CDR3nt: TGTGCCAGTAGCGCCTTCCGAGGTGGAGAGCAGTACTTC
CDR3aa: CASSAFRGGEQYF
d_gene: .
abundance: .
v_gene: TRBV19
j_gene: TRBJ2-7

CDR3nt: TGCGCCAGCAGCCGAGCACTAGCGAATTATGAGCAGTTCTTC
CDR3aa: CASSRALANYEQFF
d_gene: TRBD2
abundance: .
v_gene: TRBV4-3
j_gene: TRBJ2-1

CDR3nt: TGTGCCAGCAGATTGGGGTCCGGACAGAACAATGAGCAGTTCTTC
CDR3aa: CASRLGSGQNNEQFF
d_gene: .
abundance: .
v_gene: TRBV6-5
j_gene: TRBJ2-1

CDR3nt: TGTGCCAGCAGCCATCCTACCGGGGAGCTGTTTTTT
CDR3aa: CASSHPTGELFF
d_gene: .
abundance: .
v_gene: TRBV4-2
j_gene: TRBJ2-2

CDR3nt: TGTGCCAGCGCTCAGAGACACGGTGAGCAGTTCTTC
CDR3aa: CASAQRHGEQFF
d_gene: .
abundance: .
v_gene: TRBV7-2
j_gene: TRBJ2-1

CDR3nt: TGTGCCAGCAGCTTAGGTCTGTGGGAGCTAGCGGGGGGTGATGAGCAGTTCTTC
CDR3aa: CASSLGLWELAGGDEQFF
d_gene: TRBD2
abundance: .
v_gene: TRBV11-3
j_gene: TRBJ2-1

CDR3nt: TGCGCCAGCAGCCAACCCTCCCTAAACTCGGATGGCTACACCTTC
CDR3aa: CASSQPSLNSDGYTF
d_gene: .
abundance: .
v_gene: TRBV4-1
j_gene: TRBJ1-2

CDR3nt: TGCGCCAGCAGCCTCCGGACATCGACGGGGGGCGTTGATTGGGCAACTAATGAAAAACTGTTTTTT
CDR3aa: CASSLRTSTGGVDWATNEKLFF
d_gene: .
abundance: .
v_gene: TRBV4-1
j_gene: TRBJ1-4

CDR3nt: TGTGCCACGAAAAGACAGGGGTCCGAAGCTTTCTTT
CDR3aa: CATKRQGSEAFF
d_gene: TRBD1
abundance: once
v_gene: TRBV2
j_gene: TRBJ1-1

CDR3nt: TGTGCCAGCAGCCCCCTGGGGGGTCACACTGAAGCTTTCTTT
CDR3aa: CASSPLGGHTEAFF
d_gene: .
abundance: .
v_gene: TRBV7-2
j_gene: TRBJ1-1

CDR3nt: TGTGCCAGCAGACCCTCCGGGACAGGGCTGGCCGGGGAGCTGTTTTTT
CDR3aa: CASRPSGTGLAGELFF
d_gene: TRBD1
abundance: .
v_gene: TRBV25-1
j_gene: TRBJ2-2

CDR3nt: TGTGCTAGTGGTTTGCAGGCGGGAGCCTACAATGAGCAGTTCTTC
CDR3aa: CASGLQAGAYNEQFF
d_gene: TRBD2
abundance: .
v_gene: TRBV12-5
j_gene: TRBJ2-1

CDR3nt: TGTGCCAGCAGCTCCTGGACTCGGGGGCAAGAGACCCAGTACTTC
CDR3aa: CASSSWTRGQETQYF
d_gene: .
abundance: few
v_gene: TRBV7-2
j_gene: TRBJ2-5

CDR3nt: TGTGCCAGCAGGGCTGAGCGGGGGGCCAACAATGAGCAGTTCTTC
CDR3aa: CASRAERGANNEQFF
d_gene: TRBD2
abundance: .
v_gene: TRBV7-9
j_gene: TRBJ2-1

CDR3nt: TGTGCCAGCAGCCCTCCGGGGAGGGTGAACACCATATATTTT
CDR3aa: CASSPPGRVNTIYF
d_gene: .
abundance: .
v_gene: TRBV4-2
j_gene: TRBJ1-3

CDR3nt: TGTGCCAGCAGTCCCCGACAGGGGGCCCCCTATGAAAGCAATCAGCCCCAGCATTTT
CDR3aa: CASSPRQGAPYESNQPQHF
d_gene: TRBD1
abundance: .
v_gene: TRBV27
j_gene: TRBJ1-5